Each of the 11 T cell receptor beta chains below was sequenced from the same sample in a study of blood T cell repertoires in COVID-19. Measured with immunoSEQ multiplex PCR; TCRdb has only the in-frame clones, and not every one. The repertoire includes about 150,000 clones, over 75% of them detected once, and 35% to 50% sits in the top ten. The specimen was peripheral blood. The source is a human donor in a cohort sampled during active COVID-19.

The rearrangement joins TRBV11-3 to TRBJ2-1; 14 bases are shared with TRBD2. Germline-derived CDR1 and CDR2 are SGHNT and YENEEA. Trimming cost V 5 bases and J 10 bases; bases outside gene matches: 4. The CDR3 totals 14 residues. CDR3 amino acids: CASSRLAGGSEQFF. CDR3 DNA sequence: TGTGCCAGCAGCAGACTAGCGGGAGGGTCGGAGCAGTTCTTC.

This clone came up once. The rearrangement joins TRBV9 to TRBJ1-3; no clear D gene. Germline V gene data show CDR1 as SGDLS and CDR2 as YYNGEE. The V and J ends lost 0 bases and 8 bases respectively, with 15 bases between them. The CDR3 has 15 residues. This CDR3 is CASSVGPGGVYTIYF. The CDR3 DNA is TGTGCCAGCAGCGTAGGCCCGGGTGGAGTCTACACCATATATTTT.

The chain recombines TRBV29-1 with TRBJ2-7; tentative D call: TRBD1 (5 bases). Germline V gene data show CDR1 as SQVTM and CDR2 as ANQGSEA. V was pared by 4 bases and J by 2 bases, with 12 bases between. CDR3 size: 13 residues. The CDR3 bases are TGCAGCGTTGTGGCAGGGCTAACCTACGAGCAGTACTTC. Protein sequence: CSVVAGLTYEQYF.

The gene calls are TRBV11-2 and TRBJ2-3; D ambiguous. This CDR3 is 15 amino acids long. With 3 bases removed from V and 5 bases from J, the gap between germline ends came to 15 bases. Germline V gene lookup returns CDR1 SGHAT and CDR2 FQNNGV. This chain's CDR3 is CASSFLMRSGDTQYF. CDR3 nucleotides: TGTGCCAGCAGCTTCCTCATGCGGAGTGGAGATACGCAGTATTTT. Supplemented by reference TRBV11-2 and TRBJ2-3, the full variable domain reads EAGVAQSPRYKIIEKRQSVAFWCNPISGHATLYWYQQILGQGPKLLIQFQNNGVVDDSQLPKDRFSAERLKGVDSTLKIQPAKLEDSAVYLCASSFLMRSGDTQYFGPGTRLTVL.

The chain is built from TRBV5-5 and TRBJ1-1; 8 nucleotides line up with TRBD1. CDR1 SGHKS and CDR2 YYEKEE come from the germline V gene (reference sequence). Trimming cost V 3 bases and J 1 base; bases outside gene matches: 11. The CDR3 is made up of 17 amino acids. Written as DNA, the CDR3 is TGTGCCAGCAGCTCCACCTCTACTGGGACAGGGAACACTGAAGCTTTCTTT. It is translated as CASSSTSTGTGNTEAFF. The full variable domain, its missing parts supplied by reference TRBV5-5 and TRBJ1-1, is DAGVTQSPTHLIKTRGQQVTLRCSPISGHKSVSWYQQVLGQGPQFIFQYYEKEERGRGNFPDRFSARQFPNYSSELNVNALLLGDSALYLCASSSTSTGTGNTEAFFGQGTRLTVV.

The chain recombines TRBV6-2 or TRBV6-3 with TRBJ2-7, with 13 nucleotides matching TRBD2. Germline V CDR1 and CDR2: MNHEY, SVGEGT. This CDR3 is built from 16 residues. Trimming removed 5 bases from V and 3 bases from J; junction bases left unmatched: 7. CDR3 bases: TGTGCCAGCAGTACCCGGCGGACTAGCGGGAGCTACGAGCAGTACGTC. This codes for CASSTRRTSGSYEQYV.

The CDR3 region has the DNA TGTGCCAGCAGTGCTTCCAGGGCAGATACGCAGTATTTT. This translates into CASSASRADTQYF. The chain employs TRBV6-4 and TRBJ2-3; possible D gene TRBD1, 5 bases. With 4 bases removed from V and 4 bases from J, the gap between germline ends came to 9 bases. The CDR3 totals 13 residues. CDR1 and CDR2 (germline): MRHNA, SNTAGT.

This chain connects TRBV7-2 to TRBJ1-3; 7 nucleotides line up with TRBD1. In germline, CDR1 is SGHTA, CDR2 FQGNSA. CDR3 size: 16 residues. Losses at the gene ends were 4 bases for V and 4 bases for J; bases not matched to a gene: 10. CDR3 region: CASSWDPTGPGNTIYF. CDR3 nucleotides: TGTGCCAGCAGCTGGGATCCGACAGGGCCAGGAAACACCATATATTTT.

The chain combines TRBV18 with TRBJ1-5, with D possibly TRBD1 on 6 matching bases. This CDR3 spans 15 amino acids. Germline CDR1 is KGHSH and CDR2 is LQKENI. V lost 3 bases, J lost 3 bases, and 12 bases lay in between. The CDR3 coding sequence is TGTGCCAGCTCACCGACAGGATCTATCAATCAGCCCCAGCATTTT. Protein sequence: CASSPTGSINQPQHF.

This chain joins TRBV3-1 (or the pseudogene TRBV3-2) and TRBJ1-1; D unresolved. From germline, CDR1 is LGHDT and CDR2 YNNKEL (reference sequence). V was cut by 7 bases and J by 4 bases, with 16 bases left in between. The CDR3 runs to 14 residues. The CDR3 DNA reads TGTGCCAGCAACGCCGCCCCGGGAACCACTGAAGCTTTCTTT. It translates to CASNAAPGTTEAFF.

The J gene is TRBJ2-1, the V gene TRBV4-2; 8 bases map to TRBD2. With V trimmed by 0 bases and J by 8 bases, 6 bases remained unmatched. Germline CDR1 reads LGHNA; CDR2 reads YNFKEQ. The CDR3 consists of 15 residues. Here the CDR3 reads CASSQDGREVDEQFF. DNA of the CDR3: TGTGCCAGCAGCCAAGACGGGCGGGAGGTGGATGAGCAGTTCTTC.